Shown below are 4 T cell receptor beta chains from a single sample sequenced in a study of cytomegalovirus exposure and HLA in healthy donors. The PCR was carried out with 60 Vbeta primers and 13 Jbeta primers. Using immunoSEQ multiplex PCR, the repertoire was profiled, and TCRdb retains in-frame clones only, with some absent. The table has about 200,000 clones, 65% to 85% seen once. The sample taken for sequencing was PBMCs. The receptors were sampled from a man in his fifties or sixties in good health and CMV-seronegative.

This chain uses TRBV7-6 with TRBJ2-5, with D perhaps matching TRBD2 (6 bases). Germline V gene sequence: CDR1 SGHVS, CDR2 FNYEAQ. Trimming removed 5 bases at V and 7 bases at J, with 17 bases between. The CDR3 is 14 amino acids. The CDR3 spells CASSPRDSKRTQYF. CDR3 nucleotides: TGTGCCAGCAGCCCCCGGGACTCCAAGAGGACCCAGTACTTC.

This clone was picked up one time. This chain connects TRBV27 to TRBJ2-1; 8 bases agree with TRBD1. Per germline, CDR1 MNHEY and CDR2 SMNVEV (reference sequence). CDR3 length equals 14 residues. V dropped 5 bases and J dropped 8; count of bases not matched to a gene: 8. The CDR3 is CASSRATGDYEQFF. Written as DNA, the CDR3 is TGTGCCAGCAGTAGGGCGACAGGGGATTATGAGCAGTTCTTC.

The DNA of the CDR3 is TGTGCCATCGGGTCAGGGTCCTACGAGCAGTACTTC. Protein sequence: CAIGSGSYEQYF. The chain carries TRBV10-3 and TRBJ2-7, with D maybe TRBD1 (5 bases). Per germline, CDR1 ENHRY and CDR2 SYGVKD. V dropped 8 bases and J dropped 1 base, with 9 bases sitting between them. This CDR3 region has 12 residues.

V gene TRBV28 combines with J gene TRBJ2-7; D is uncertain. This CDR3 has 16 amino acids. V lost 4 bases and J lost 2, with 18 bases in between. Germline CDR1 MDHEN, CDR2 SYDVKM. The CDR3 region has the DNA TGTGCCAGCAGTTCCTACCCCGTTGAGCTCGCCTACGAGCAGTACTTC. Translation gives CASSSYPVELAYEQYF.